These T cell receptor beta chains were read from a single sample in a study of blood T cell repertoires in COVID-19. Profiling relied on immunoSEQ multiplex PCR, and the TCRdb table lists in-frame clones only, not all of them. This table has a few hundred thousand clones, approximately 89% appearing once. The sample comprised peripheral blood. Source of these receptors: a woman in her fifties or sixties with acute or convalescent COVID-19. Both conserved end residues are trimmed from each CDR3. The order of the fields is clone size, J gene, D gene, CDR3 length, V gene, CDR3 protein. A D gene is named only where the DNA matches it firmly. Rows give clone size only sometimes, using once, few, many, or a class for an expanded clone.

clone size: .; J gene: TRBJ1-1; D gene: .; CDR3 length: 15; V gene: TRBV13; CDR3 protein: ASSLEPIRGEVTEAF
clone size: .; J gene: TRBJ1-1; D gene: TRBD1; CDR3 length: 12; V gene: TRBV29-1; CDR3 protein: SVRRTGLNTEAF
clone size: .; J gene: TRBJ1-1; D gene: TRBD1; CDR3 length: 12; V gene: TRBV5-1; CDR3 protein: ASSAGGAFTEAF
clone size: .; J gene: TRBJ2-7; D gene: .; CDR3 length: 12; V gene: TRBV5-1; CDR3 protein: ASSRWALTYEQY
clone size: .; J gene: TRBJ1-5; D gene: TRBD1; CDR3 length: 15; V gene: TRBV6-1; CDR3 protein: ASSVRTGGGGNQPQH
clone size: .; J gene: TRBJ1-2; D gene: TRBD1; CDR3 length: 14; V gene: TRBV12-5; CDR3 protein: ASGLVLGTGALYYT
clone size: .; J gene: TRBJ1-6; D gene: .; CDR3 length: 13; V gene: TRBV2; CDR3 protein: ASSSVTTYNSPLH
clone size: .; J gene: TRBJ2-2; D gene: .; CDR3 length: 14; V gene: TRBV4-1; CDR3 protein: ASSHQGRRNTGELF
clone size: .; J gene: TRBJ2-5; D gene: .; CDR3 length: 12; V gene: TRBV19; CDR3 protein: ASSPRSRAETQY
clone size: .; J gene: TRBJ2-1; D gene: TRBD2; CDR3 length: 14; V gene: TRBV7-6; CDR3 protein: ASIPGLDISYNEQF
clone size: .; J gene: TRBJ1-4; D gene: TRBD1; CDR3 length: 12; V gene: TRBV7-8; CDR3 protein: ASSRGGLTEKLF
clone size: few; J gene: TRBJ1-2; D gene: TRBD1; CDR3 length: 16; V gene: TRBV28; CDR3 protein: ASRKGGTAKDFYYGYT
clone size: .; J gene: TRBJ1-3; D gene: .; CDR3 length: 11; V gene: TRBV7-9; CDR3 protein: ASSRGLGNTIY
clone size: once; J gene: TRBJ1-4; D gene: .; CDR3 length: 13; V gene: TRBV27; CDR3 protein: ASRAYGGVNEKLF
clone size: .; J gene: TRBJ1-3; D gene: TRBD1; CDR3 length: 14; V gene: TRBV18; CDR3 protein: ASSPRQGLRGNTIY
clone size: .; J gene: TRBJ2-7; D gene: TRBD2; CDR3 length: 12; V gene: TRBV19; CDR3 protein: ASRGSGTLDEQY
clone size: .; J gene: TRBJ2-7; D gene: TRBD2; CDR3 length: 12; V gene: TRBV28; CDR3 protein: ASSLSGSIYEQY
clone size: .; J gene: TRBJ1-5; D gene: .; CDR3 length: 9; V gene: TRBV28; CDR3 protein: ASSFDQPQH
clone size: .; J gene: TRBJ2-1; D gene: TRBD2; CDR3 length: 14; V gene: TRBV19; CDR3 protein: ASSGFLAGFYNEQF
clone size: .; J gene: TRBJ2-5; D gene: TRBD2; CDR3 length: 12; V gene: TRBV18; CDR3 protein: ASSLLAGDETQY
clone size: .; J gene: TRBJ2-5; D gene: TRBD2; CDR3 length: 14; V gene: TRBV7-2; CDR3 protein: ASSLILAAGRGTQY
clone size: .; J gene: TRBJ2-3; D gene: .; CDR3 length: 12; V gene: TRBV6-5; CDR3 protein: ASSYGGYTDTQY
clone size: .; J gene: TRBJ1-5; D gene: .; CDR3 length: 13; V gene: TRBV10-3; CDR3 protein: AISEADREGQPQH